This T cell receptor beta chain is drawn from a study of T cells after posttransplantation cyclophosphamide. Study conclusions and caveats: Blood and skin or GI T cell repertoires showed limited TRB overlap. Later blood repertoires were often dominated by clones from the donor CD8+ memory compartment.

This clone was observed a few times. Its matching antigen is unknown. The V gene end was trimmed by 0 bases and the J gene end by 4 bases; junction bases not matched to a gene: 2. The CDR3 is 15 amino acids. The V gene's germline CDR1 is SGHRS and CDR2 YFSETQ. Here immunoSEQ multiplex PCR was the method, and the copy in TCRdb shows in-frame clones only, minus some. This sample carries 36,000 or so clones, none of them present only once. The sequence came from a girl aged 10 to 17 in good health, CMV-negative, and a related stem cell transplant donor. What was sequenced was PBMCs. The V call is TRBV5-1, the J call TRBJ2-1; the match to TRBD1 covers 9 bases. This CDR3 is CASSLAGQGYNEQFF. CDR3 nucleotides: TGCGCCAGCAGCTTGGCGGGACAGGGATACAATGAGCAGTTCTTC.